This T cell receptor (beta chain) appears in the sequencing data of a study of T-cell reconstitution after alpha-beta-depleted transplantation in children. Unique molecular identifiers tagged the TCRbeta library. TCRdb re-called the PCR reads through MiXCR, storing one row per CDR3 protein. The table shows about 400,000 distinct CDR3 sequences, with 13% occurring only once. This clonotype was counted between two and nine times. V trimming: 4 bases; J trimming: 5 bases; junction bases outside the gene matches: 7. Germline CDR1 and CDR2: SGHRS and YFSETQ. This CDR3 is 14 amino acids long. The chain has TRBV5-1 and TRBJ1-1; 8 bases line up with TRBD1. This TCR came from a human donor who donated a stem cell graft to a child with Fanconi anemia. The sample was PBMCs, taken from the stem cell graft. CDR3 in DNA: TGCGCCAGCAGCAAACAGACAGGGGTGACTGAAGCTTTCTTT. It encodes CASSKQTGVTEAFF.